The clone carrying this T cell receptor beta chain was recorded only once. The germline CDR1 and CDR2 sequences are KGHSH and LQKENI. V lost 6 bases and J lost 0, with 19 bases in between. The CDR3 totals 17 residues. This sample stems from a study of cytomegalovirus exposure and HLA in healthy donors. The primer mix had 60 Vbeta and 13 Jbeta primers. Sequencing used immunoSEQ multiplex PCR; TCRdb keeps in-frame clones, though not all of them. The top ten hold approximately 9.9% of the sample, which has 80,000 to 100,000 clones, about four fifths seen once. The receptor was derived from a man younger than 35 in good health and CMV-seropositive. The rearrangement joins TRBV18 to TRBJ2-3, with D possibly TRBD1 on 6 matching bases. The specimen sequenced was PBMCs. CDR3 sequence: CASSAYLRGPSTDTQYF. The CDR3 DNA sequence: TGTGCCAGCTCTGCCTACCTCAGGGGCCCTAGCACAGATACGCAGTATTTT.